The clone carrying this TCR beta chain was picked up many times. The data originate from a study of T cells in Graves' hyperthyroidism and ophthalmopathy. The CDR3 sequence is 15 residues long. V shed 1 base and J 5 bases; nucleotides not matched to a gene: 7. The germline V gene has CDR1 DFQATT and CDR2 SNEGSKA (reference sequence). Amplified TCR beta CDR3 regions came from RNA transcripts. During a first-round RT-PCR of the TCR CDR3, the HTBI primer set was used. TCRdb passed the multiplex PCR reads through MiXCR, listing each CDR3 protein once. Of about 400,000 distinct CDR3 sequences in the sample, around a sixth were seen once.

Input material: blood. The rearrangement joins TRBV20-1 to TRBJ2-4, with TRBD2 matching over 8 bases. This receptor was identified in a woman aged 18-29 years with Graves' hyperthyroidism. CDR3 sequence: CSARGQRENQNIQYF. DNA of the CDR3: TGCAGTGCTAGAGGTCAGCGGGAGAACCAAAACATTCAGTACTTC.